A selection of T cell receptor beta chains follows, all from one sample in a study of cytotoxic CD8 clonotypes in ibrutinib-treated CLL. Only in-frame clones appear in the TCRdb table, and some are missing; sequencing was by immunoSEQ multiplex PCR. The repertoire has a few hundred thousand clones, 70% to 80% of them found once; the top ten carry roughly 6.3%. The specimen comprised PBMCs, sampled before ibrutinib treatment. All receptors come from a human donor with chronic lymphocytic leukemia. Each CDR3 is given with its conserved first and last residue. Fields, in order: V gene, J gene, clone size, D gene, CDR3 DNA, CDR3 protein. A D gene is named only where the DNA matches it firmly. Size is omitted from some rows. Given values are once, few, many or a class for expanded clones.

>TRBV28|TRBJ2-1|NA|NA
TGTGCCAGTAGGACTACGCACAATGAGCAGTTCTTC
CASRTTHNEQFF
>TRBV28|TRBJ2-7|NA|NA
TGTGCCAGCAGTCTCCGAGGGGCGGACTACGAGCAGTACTTC
CASSLRGADYEQYF
>TRBV27|TRBJ1-1|NA|NA
TGTGCCAGCAGTTTAGGGAGGGCGAACACTGAAGCTTTCTTT
CASSLGRANTEAFF
>TRBV19|TRBJ1-2|NA|NA
TGTGCCAGTAGTATCTTCGGACTAGCTAACTATGGCTACACCTTC
CASSIFGLANYGYTF
>TRBV7-9|TRBJ2-7|NA|TRBD2
TGTGCCAGCAGCTTTACTAGCGGGAGATACGAGCAGTACTTC
CASSFTSGRYEQYF
>TRBV2|TRBJ2-1|NA|TRBD2
TGTGCCAGCAGCCCTAGCGGGAGCAAGTTCCATGAGCAGTTCTTC
CASSPSGSKFHEQFF
>TRBV6-5|TRBJ2-1|once|NA
TGTGCCAGCATGTCCCAAAGCTCCTACAATGAGCAGTTCTTC
CASMSQSSYNEQFF
>TRBV10-1|TRBJ1-3|NA|TRBD1
TGCGCCAGCAGTGAAGGCCCGGGACAGGGAACCACAAACTCTGGAAACACCATATATTTT
CASSEGPGQGTTNSGNTIYF
>TRBV4-2|TRBJ2-2|once|TRBD2
TGTGCCAGCAGCCAAGAAGCCCTAGCGGGAAACACCGGGGAGCTGTTTTTT
CASSQEALAGNTGELFF
>TRBV9|TRBJ2-7|few|NA
TGTGCCAGCAGCGTAGGGGCGGAACAGGTACCCTACGAGCAGTACTTC
CASSVGAEQVPYEQYF
>TRBV9|TRBJ2-1|NA|TRBD2
TGTGCCAGCAGCGTAGATCTAGCGGGTTACAATGAGCAGTTCTTC
CASSVDLAGYNEQFF
>TRBV7-9|TRBJ2-3|NA|TRBD2
TGTGCCAGCAGCTTAACACCGGGACTAGCGATAGACACAGATACGCAGTATTTT
CASSLTPGLAIDTDTQYF
>TRBV9|TRBJ2-5|NA|NA
TGTGCCAGCAGCTCCGGACCAGTACAGACCCAGTACTTC
CASSSGPVQTQYF
>TRBV5-1|TRBJ1-1|NA|NA
TGCGCCAGCAGCTTGGATGGGTCCAACACTGAAGCTTTCTTT
CASSLDGSNTEAFF
>TRBV7-9|TRBJ2-7|NA|TRBD2
TGTGCCAGCAGCCCCCCGAGCGGGACCTACGAGCAGTACTTC
CASSPPSGTYEQYF
>TRBV5-5|TRBJ2-3|NA|TRBD1
TGTGCCAGCAGCTGGGACAGGGTGACAGATACGCAGTATTTT
CASSWDRVTDTQYF
>TRBV11-3|TRBJ2-5|NA|TRBD1
TGTGCCAGCAGCTTAGGGACAGGTCAAGAGACCCAGTACTTC
CASSLGTGQETQYF